Following are 22 T cell receptor beta chains from one sample sequenced in a study of shared T cell receptors in the human thymus. The protocol was immunoSEQ multiplex PCR, while the TCRdb copy is restricted to in-frame clones and leaves out a portion. The sample yields 630,000 or so clones, 80% to 90% seen once. These data were also filed under a second study, of human thymus T cells.

The source material was thymocytes. The source of these receptors is a boy under two years old with a congenital heart defect.

V usage is TRBV4-1 and J usage is TRBJ2-5; 13 nucleotides align to TRBD2. This CDR3 is built from 18 residues. From germline, CDR1 is MGHRA and CDR2 YSYEKL. V gave up 4 bases and J gave up 5 bases; unmatched junction bases: 13. CDR3 region: CASSPPRTSGSDLETQYF. The CDR3 nucleotides read TGCGCCAGCAGCCCGCCCAGGACTAGCGGGAGTGATTTGGAGACCCAGTACTTC.

V gene TRBV5-6 combines with J gene TRBJ1-5, with 7 bases that match TRBD1. CDR3 length: 15 residues. Per the germline V gene, CDR1 is SGHDT and CDR2 is YYEEEE. V lost 7 bases, J lost 4 bases, and 11 bases stayed unmatched. The chain's CDR3 is CASYNYRGSNQPQHF. The CDR3 DNA sequence: TGTGCCAGCTACAATTACAGGGGTAGTAATCAGCCCCAGCATTTT.

V and J are TRBV6-5 and TRBJ1-2, with TRBD1 matching 8 bases. Germline V CDR1 and CDR2: MNHEY, SVGAGI. The CDR3 runs to 13 residues. V shed 4 bases and J 4 bases; nucleotides not matched to a gene: 2. The CDR3 bases are TGTGCCAGCAGTTGCGACAGGGGCTATGGCTACACCTTC. Its protein product is CASSCDRGYGYTF.

The chain uses TRBV28 and TRBJ2-6; D is possibly TRBD1 (6 bases). The CDR3 consists of 17 residues. Trimming shortened V by 0 bases and J by 4 bases, and 13 bases separated the two germline ends. Per germline, CDR1 MDHEN and CDR2 SYDVKM. Written as DNA, the CDR3 is TGTGCCAGCAGTTTATGGACTCAGGGGTCGGGGGCCAACGTCCTGACTTTC. Translated, it gives CASSLWTQGSGANVLTF. Combining the CDR3 with reference TRBV28 and TRBJ2-6 gives the whole variable domain DVKVTQSSRYLVKRTGEKVFLECVQDMDHENMFWYRQDPGLGLRLIYFSYDVKMKEKGDIPEGYSVSREKKERFSLILESASTNQTSMYLCASSLWTQGSGANVLTFGAGSRLTVL.

The chain uses TRBV20-1 and TRBJ1-1; maybe TRBD1 (5 bases). The germline gives CDR1 DFQATT, CDR2 SNEGSKA (reference sequence). The CDR3 sequence is 11 residues long. The CDR3 here is CNLRGGYEAFF. Written as DNA, the CDR3 is TGCAATCTGCGTGGGGGGTATGAAGCTTTCTTT.

This rearrangement joins TRBV28 to TRBJ1-5; 9 bases fit TRBD1. CDR1 and CDR2 (germline): MDHEN, SYDVKM. J was trimmed by 2 bases and V by 5 bases; bases with no gene match: 13. The CDR3 is 18 residues long. CDR3 in amino acids: CASSGGTGRRVGNQPQHF. CDR3 coding DNA: TGTGCCAGCAGTGGAGGGACAGGGCGAAGGGTGGGCAATCAGCCCCAGCATTTT.

This rearrangement joins TRBV19 to TRBJ2-7; 7 nucleotides line up with TRBD2. The germline CDR1 and CDR2 sequences are LNHDA and SQIVND (reference sequence). The CDR3 has 17 residues. Trimming cost V 4 bases and J 1 base; bases outside gene matches: 13. The CDR3 is CASSTRLSSGPSYEQYF. DNA of the CDR3: TGTGCCAGTAGTACACGACTCTCTAGCGGCCCTTCCTACGAGCAGTACTTC.

As concerns this clone: Its ends do not fully match the called genes, so a read error is possible. The identical CDR3 is also encoded by other nucleotide sequences in the sample. V usage is TRBV5-4 and J usage is TRBJ1-1; 9 bases match TRBD1. Germline V gene data show CDR1 as SGHNT and CDR2 as YYREEE (reference sequence). The CDR3 totals 15 residues. CDR3: CASSLEPGQGTEAFF. The CDR3, as DNA: TGTGCCAGTAGCTTAGAGCCGGGACAGGGAACTGAAGCTTTCTTT.

The chain carries TRBV4-3 and TRBJ1-1; TRBD1 aligns across 10 bases. Germline CDR1 LGHNA, CDR2 YSLEER. CDR3 length equals 15 residues. V dropped 4 bases and J dropped 3; count of bases not matched to a gene: 5. The CDR3 DNA sequence: TGCGCCAGCAGCCTAGGAGGGACAGGGGACACTGAAGCTTTCTTT. Translation: CASSLGGTGDTEAFF.

This clone was found once. The chain carries TRBV4-1 and TRBJ1-1; TRBD1 aligns across 7 bases. This CDR3 has 16 residues. The junction had 9 bases not matched to a gene; V was cut back by 0 bases and J by 5 bases. Per germline, CDR1 MGHRA and CDR2 YSYEKL. The CDR3 region is CASSQDPDREITEAFF. DNA for the CDR3: TGCGCCAGCAGCCAAGATCCCGACAGGGAAATTACTGAAGCTTTCTTT.

DNA for the CDR3: TGCGCCAGCCAACGGGAGAGTGAGCAGTTCTTC. Translation: CASQRESEQFF. The rearrangement joins TRBV5-1 to TRBJ2-1; D might be TRBD2 (6 bases). This CDR3 has 11 residues. Trimming left V 7 bases short and J 9 bases short, with 11 bases between. Germline CDR1 and CDR2: SGHRS and YFSETQ.

V is TRBV6-5 and J is TRBJ2-7; a weak D match, TRBD2 (6 bases). From germline, CDR1 is MNHEY and CDR2 SVGAGI. The CDR3 spans 15 residues. With 6 bases removed from V and 6 bases from J, the gap between germline ends came to 21 bases. As DNA, the CDR3 is TGTGCCAGCAGGGGGACTTTCAATCTTCCTTTCGAGCAGTACTTC. Translated, it gives CASRGTFNLPFEQYF.

The chain couples TRBV9 to TRBJ1-1; 7 nucleotides line up with TRBD1. V was pared by 3 bases and J by 3 bases, with 11 bases of the junction left unmatched. The germline V gene encodes CDR1 SGDLS and CDR2 YYNGEE. The length of the CDR3 is 16 residues. This chain's CDR3 is CASSATGTGEDTEAFF. The CDR3, as DNA: TGTGCCAGCAGCGCCACAGGAACAGGGGAGGACACTGAAGCTTTCTTT.

This sequence joins TRBV9 and TRBJ1-2, with D perhaps TRBD1 (5 bases). Germline CDR1 and CDR2: SGDLS and YYNGEE. The V end lost 4 bases, the J end lost 8 bases, and 12 bases lay between the germline ends. This CDR3 region has 12 residues. The CDR3 reads CASSPRDFGYTF. The CDR3 region has the DNA TGTGCCAGCAGCCCCAGGGACTTCGGCTACACCTTC.

This chain joins TRBV28 and TRBJ1-5, with no clear D. Trimming removed 2 bases from V and 0 bases from J, with 5 bases in between. This CDR3 comprises 14 residues. Germline CDR1 is MDHEN and CDR2 is SYDVKM. The CDR3 sequence is CASSLQDSNQPQHF. In nucleotides, the CDR3 is TGTGCCAGCAGTTTACAGGATAGCAATCAGCCCCAGCATTTT.

This chain links TRBV5-1 with TRBJ2-7, with 8 bases lining up with TRBD1. The ends lost 0 bases at V and 3 bases at J; junction bases unmatched: 8. The CDR3 extends over 16 amino acids. Germline-derived CDR1 and CDR2 are SGHRS and YFSETQ. The CDR3 region has the DNA TGCGCCAGCAGCTTGGAGCCAGGGGGCCGGGGCTACGAGCAGTACTTC. Translation gives CASSLEPGGRGYEQYF.

Here the CDR3 reads CASPRGSVGGYTF. The DNA for the CDR3 is TGTGCCAGCCCCAGGGGGAGCGTGGGAGGCTACACCTTC. The V call is TRBV27, the J call TRBJ1-2; 7 nucleotides line up with TRBD1. There are 13 residues in the CDR3. Germline V gene sequence: CDR1 MNHEY, CDR2 SMNVEV (reference sequence). Trimming took 8 bases from V and 8 from J; bases not matched to a gene: 11.

The chain is built from TRBV27 and TRBJ1-1, with D tentatively TRBD1 (5 bases). This CDR3 has 15 amino acids. Germline-derived CDR1 and CDR2 are MNHEY and SMNVEV (reference sequence). Trimming removed 5 bases at V and 2 bases at J, with 15 bases between. The CDR3 DNA is TGTGCCAGCAGTCTGTGGGGGGATCCTAACACTGAAGCTTTCTTT. Translating gives CASSLWGDPNTEAFF.

J is TRBJ2-2 and V is TRBV6-4; the D is unclear. V was clipped by 6 bases and J by 2 bases, with 19 bases between them. Germline CDR1 and CDR2: MRHNA and SNTAGT. This CDR3 is built from 17 residues. The CDR3 reads CASSLHSTRRNTGELFF. The CDR3 DNA is TGTGCCAGCAGCCTACACAGCACACGACGAAACACCGGGGAGCTGTTTTTT.

A few counts support this clone. J is TRBJ1-3 and V is TRBV6-5; 7 bases line up with TRBD1. The trim removed 7 bases at V and 0 bases at J, leaving 6 bases unmatched. CDR1 is MNHEY, CDR2 SVGAGI, per germline. This CDR3 contains 15 residues. The CDR3 sequence: CASTRTGPSGNTIYF. The CDR3 coding sequence is TGTGCCAGCACCCGGACAGGCCCCTCTGGAAACACCATATATTTT.

This chain uses TRBV28 with TRBJ2-7, with D perhaps matching TRBD1 (6 bases). This CDR3 region has 16 residues. Germline CDR1 reads MDHEN; CDR2 reads SYDVKM. Trimming removed 2 bases from V and 0 bases from J, with 14 bases in between. In DNA, the CDR3 is TGTGCCAGCAGTTTAACCGGCGACAGGAGCTCCTACGAGCAGTACTTC. The encoded protein is CASSLTGDRSSYEQYF.

This clone has just a few counts. This chain connects TRBV5-1 to TRBJ2-7, with 7 bases lining up with TRBD1. Germline-derived CDR1 and CDR2 are SGHRS and YFSETQ. Trimming at V came to 1 base and at J to 4 bases, leaving 2 bases not matched to a gene. This CDR3 has 13 amino acids. In DNA, the CDR3 is TGCGCCAGCAGCTTGTACAGGGGATACGAGCAGTACTTC. It codes for CASSLYRGYEQYF. Full variable domain (rest looked up from reference TRBV5-1 and TRBJ2-7): KAGVTQTPRYLIKTRGQQVTLSCSPISGHRSVSWYQQTPGQGLQFLFEYFSETQRNKGNFPGRFSGRQFSNSRSEMNVSTLELGDSALYLCASSLYRGYEQYFGPGTRLTVT.